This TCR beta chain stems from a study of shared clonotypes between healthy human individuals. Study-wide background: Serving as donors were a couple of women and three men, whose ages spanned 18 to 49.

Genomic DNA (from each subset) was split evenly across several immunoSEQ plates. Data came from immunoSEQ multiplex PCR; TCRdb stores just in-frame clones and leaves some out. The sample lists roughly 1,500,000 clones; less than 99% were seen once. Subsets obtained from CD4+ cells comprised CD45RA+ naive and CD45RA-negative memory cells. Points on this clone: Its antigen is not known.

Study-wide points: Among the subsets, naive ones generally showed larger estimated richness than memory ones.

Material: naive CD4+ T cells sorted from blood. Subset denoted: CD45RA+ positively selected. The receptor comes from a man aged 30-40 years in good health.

This CDR3 reads CASGKASAYEQYF. In nucleotides, the CDR3 is TGCGCCAGCGGAAAGGCCTCCGCCTACGAGCAGTACTTC. V gene TRBV5-1 combines with J gene TRBJ2-7, with unresolved D. CDR1 and CDR2 from the germline V gene are SGHRS and YFSETQ. V was trimmed by 7 bases and J by 2 bases, leaving 13 bases between them. The CDR3 length is 13 residues.